These T cell receptor beta chains were read from a single sample in a study of T cell responses to AZD1222 COVID-19 vaccine. Sequencing used immunoSEQ multiplex PCR; TCRdb keeps in-frame clones, though not all of them. The sample holds about 83,000 clones, around 87% seen once. This material consisted of peripheral blood, taken on day 0 of MenACWY control vaccination. All receptors come from an adult in good health. Each CDR3 is given with its conserved first and last residue. D genes are given only for firm matches. Clone sizes are given selectively: once, few, many, or a class where the clone is expanded.

abundance: .
v_gene: TRBV28
len: 13
j_gene: TRBJ2-7
d_gene: .
CDR3nt: TGTGCCAGCAGTTTAGAGGGGCCCTACGAGCAGTACTTC
CDR3aa: CASSLEGPYEQYF

abundance: .
v_gene: TRBV28
len: 14
j_gene: TRBJ2-5
d_gene: .
CDR3nt: TGTGCCAGCAGGCCCGGGGACCCGACGTTTACCCAGTACTTC
CDR3aa: CASRPGDPTFTQYF

abundance: .
v_gene: TRBV30
len: 15
j_gene: TRBJ2-7
d_gene: TRBD2
CDR3nt: TGTGCCTGGAGTCGGGAAAGCGGGGGTGCCTACGAGCAGTACTTC
CDR3aa: CAWSRESGGAYEQYF

abundance: .
v_gene: TRBV28
len: 17
j_gene: TRBJ1-5
d_gene: .
CDR3nt: TGTGCCAGCTCTGCAGCAACCGGGGCTTCTAGCAATCAGCCCCAGCATTTT
CDR3aa: CASSAATGASSNQPQHF

abundance: .
v_gene: TRBV9
len: 19
j_gene: TRBJ2-3
d_gene: TRBD2
CDR3nt: TGTGCCAGCAGCGTAGGACGTTTTATGACTAGCGGGAACACAGATACGCAGTATTTT
CDR3aa: CASSVGRFMTSGNTDTQYF

abundance: once
v_gene: TRBV6-5
len: 13
j_gene: TRBJ2-7
d_gene: .
CDR3nt: TGTGCCAGCATGGGGGCCGGGATTTTCCAGCAGTACTTC
CDR3aa: CASMGAGIFQQYF

abundance: .
v_gene: TRBV6-2/TRBV6-3
len: 18
j_gene: TRBJ1-5
d_gene: .
CDR3nt: TGTGCCAGCAGTTACTCGAACAGGGCCGGGACGCTCAATCAGCCCCAGCATTTT
CDR3aa: CASSYSNRAGTLNQPQHF

abundance: once
v_gene: TRBV27
len: 15
j_gene: TRBJ2-5
d_gene: .
CDR3nt: TGTGCCAGCAGTGAACTTCAGCGGTTCCAAGAGACCCAGTACTTC
CDR3aa: CASSELQRFQETQYF

abundance: .
v_gene: TRBV9
len: 14
j_gene: TRBJ1-5
d_gene: .
CDR3nt: TGTGCCAGCAGCCTAGGGGACAATTTCCAGCCCCAGCATTTT
CDR3aa: CASSLGDNFQPQHF

abundance: .
v_gene: TRBV2
len: 15
j_gene: TRBJ1-3
d_gene: .
CDR3nt: TGTGCCAGCAGTGAAGACCAAGCCTCTGGAAACACCATATATTTT
CDR3aa: CASSEDQASGNTIYF

abundance: .
v_gene: TRBV4-1
len: 17
j_gene: TRBJ1-1
d_gene: .
CDR3nt: TGCGCCAGCAGCCTCTTCGGGAACAGGGTGGTGAACACTGAAGCTTTCTTT
CDR3aa: CASSLFGNRVVNTEAFF

abundance: .
v_gene: TRBV30
len: 14
j_gene: TRBJ2-1
d_gene: .
CDR3nt: TGTGCCTGGAGTGTCGAGGGAGGCTACAATGAGCAGTTCTTC
CDR3aa: CAWSVEGGYNEQFF

abundance: .
v_gene: TRBV10-3
len: 17
j_gene: TRBJ2-1
d_gene: .
CDR3nt: TGTGCCATCAGTGACCGGGGGGCGGGGAACTCCTACAATGAGCAGTTCTTC
CDR3aa: CAISDRGAGNSYNEQFF

abundance: .
v_gene: TRBV6-2/TRBV6-3
len: 16
j_gene: TRBJ2-3
d_gene: .
CDR3nt: TGTGCCAGCAGTTATTGGCAGGGGCGCGGCACAGATACGCAGTATTTT
CDR3aa: CASSYWQGRGTDTQYF

abundance: .
v_gene: TRBV6-5
len: 15
j_gene: TRBJ2-5
d_gene: TRBD1
CDR3nt: TGTGCCAGCAGTTTCTCGACAGGGTTTGGGGAGACCCAGTACTTC
CDR3aa: CASSFSTGFGETQYF

abundance: few
v_gene: TRBV5-6
len: 12
j_gene: TRBJ2-1
d_gene: .
CDR3nt: TGTGCCAGCAGCTTTGGGGACAATGAGCAGTTCTTC
CDR3aa: CASSFGDNEQFF

abundance: .
v_gene: TRBV5-1
len: 14
j_gene: TRBJ2-7
d_gene: TRBD2
CDR3nt: TGCGCCAGCAGGGGACTAGCGGGCCCCTACGAGCAGTACTTC
CDR3aa: CASRGLAGPYEQYF

abundance: once
v_gene: TRBV7-2
len: 16
j_gene: TRBJ2-1
d_gene: TRBD2
CDR3nt: TGTGCCAGCAGCTTAGAGTGGGCTAGCGGGAGTAATGAGCAGTTCTTC
CDR3aa: CASSLEWASGSNEQFF

abundance: .
v_gene: TRBV28
len: 12
j_gene: TRBJ1-2
d_gene: .
CDR3nt: TGTGCCAGCAGTCCGCCGGGGTCTGGCTACACCTTC
CDR3aa: CASSPPGSGYTF

abundance: .
v_gene: TRBV27
len: 17
j_gene: TRBJ2-1
d_gene: .
CDR3nt: TGTGCCAGCAGTTTTTGGGGCGGGCTTGACTCCTACAATGAGCAGTTCTTC
CDR3aa: CASSFWGGLDSYNEQFF

abundance: .
v_gene: TRBV24-1
len: 12
j_gene: TRBJ2-3
d_gene: .
CDR3nt: TGTGCCACCAGTGCCCCTGGGAATACGCAGTATTTT
CDR3aa: CATSAPGNTQYF

abundance: .
v_gene: TRBV25-1
len: 11
j_gene: TRBJ1-2
d_gene: .
CDR3nt: TGTGCCAGCAGGGGATTGGGGGGCTACACCTTC
CDR3aa: CASRGLGGYTF

abundance: .
v_gene: TRBV6-2/TRBV6-3
len: 15
j_gene: TRBJ1-1
d_gene: .
CDR3nt: TGTGCCAGCAGTAGCAAGAGGGTCGGGAGCACTGAAGCTTTCTTT
CDR3aa: CASSSKRVGSTEAFF

abundance: .
v_gene: TRBV18
len: 15
j_gene: TRBJ2-6
d_gene: .
CDR3nt: TGTGCCAGCTCATCACAGGGACCTGGGGCCAACGTCCTGACTTTC
CDR3aa: CASSSQGPGANVLTF

abundance: .
v_gene: TRBV28
len: 13
j_gene: TRBJ2-5
d_gene: .
CDR3nt: TGTGCCAGCAGTTTAGGTACGGTGGAGACCCAGTACTTC
CDR3aa: CASSLGTVETQYF

abundance: .
v_gene: TRBV24-1
len: 14
j_gene: TRBJ2-1
d_gene: .
CDR3nt: TGTGCCACCAGTGATCAGACCTACTCCAATGAGCAGTTCTTC
CDR3aa: CATSDQTYSNEQFF

abundance: .
v_gene: TRBV11-2
len: 14
j_gene: TRBJ2-1
d_gene: TRBD2
CDR3nt: TGTGCCAGCAGCTTAGACGGGGGGACCAATGAGCAGTTCTTC
CDR3aa: CASSLDGGTNEQFF

abundance: .
v_gene: TRBV5-1
len: 13
j_gene: TRBJ2-7
d_gene: .
CDR3nt: TGCGCCAGCAGCTATGGACAAGACTACGAGCAGTACTTC
CDR3aa: CASSYGQDYEQYF

abundance: .
v_gene: TRBV29-1
len: 11
j_gene: TRBJ2-7
d_gene: .
CDR3nt: TGCAGCGTTTGGGACTCTTACGAGCAGTACTTC
CDR3aa: CSVWDSYEQYF

abundance: .
v_gene: TRBV6-2/TRBV6-3
len: 16
j_gene: TRBJ2-1
d_gene: TRBD1
CDR3nt: TGTGCCAGCAGTTACTCTCGGCAGGGGGCCTGGAATGAGCAGTTCTTC
CDR3aa: CASSYSRQGAWNEQFF

abundance: .
v_gene: TRBV30
len: 13
j_gene: TRBJ2-3
d_gene: .
CDR3nt: TGTGCCTGGGGGATAGGGGGGGGTGATACGCAGTATTTT
CDR3aa: CAWGIGGGDTQYF

abundance: .
v_gene: TRBV6-5
len: 12
j_gene: TRBJ2-7
d_gene: .
CDR3nt: TGTGCCAGCGGACGGGACGTCTACGAGCAGTACTTC
CDR3aa: CASGRDVYEQYF

abundance: once
v_gene: TRBV9
len: 15
j_gene: TRBJ2-1
d_gene: .
CDR3nt: TGTGCCAGCAGCGAGCCCCGGGACTCGAACAATGAGCAGTTCTTC
CDR3aa: CASSEPRDSNNEQFF

abundance: .
v_gene: TRBV6-2/TRBV6-3
len: 14
j_gene: TRBJ1-5
d_gene: .
CDR3nt: TGTGCCAGCAGTTACTCGGTCAGCAATCAGCCCCAGCATTTT
CDR3aa: CASSYSVSNQPQHF

abundance: .
v_gene: TRBV24-1
len: 16
j_gene: TRBJ2-1
d_gene: TRBD2
CDR3nt: TGTGCCACCAGTGAGGCGCGGGGGAGCTCCTACAATGAGCAGTTCTTC
CDR3aa: CATSEARGSSYNEQFF

abundance: once
v_gene: TRBV13
len: 19
j_gene: TRBJ2-1
d_gene: TRBD2
CDR3nt: TGTGCCAGCAGCCCCCCGGGACTAGCGGGAGTGAACGGCGACAATGAGCAGCTCTTC
CDR3aa: CASSPPGLAGVNGDNEQLF

abundance: .
v_gene: TRBV28
len: 15
j_gene: TRBJ2-7
d_gene: TRBD1
CDR3nt: TGTGCCAGCAGACATCCGGGACAGGGAACCTACGAGCAGTACTTC
CDR3aa: CASRHPGQGTYEQYF

abundance: .
v_gene: TRBV28
len: 15
j_gene: TRBJ2-1
d_gene: TRBD2
CDR3nt: TGTGCCACCACGCGCGGGAGCCCCTCCTACAATGAGCAGTTCTTC
CDR3aa: CATTRGSPSYNEQFF